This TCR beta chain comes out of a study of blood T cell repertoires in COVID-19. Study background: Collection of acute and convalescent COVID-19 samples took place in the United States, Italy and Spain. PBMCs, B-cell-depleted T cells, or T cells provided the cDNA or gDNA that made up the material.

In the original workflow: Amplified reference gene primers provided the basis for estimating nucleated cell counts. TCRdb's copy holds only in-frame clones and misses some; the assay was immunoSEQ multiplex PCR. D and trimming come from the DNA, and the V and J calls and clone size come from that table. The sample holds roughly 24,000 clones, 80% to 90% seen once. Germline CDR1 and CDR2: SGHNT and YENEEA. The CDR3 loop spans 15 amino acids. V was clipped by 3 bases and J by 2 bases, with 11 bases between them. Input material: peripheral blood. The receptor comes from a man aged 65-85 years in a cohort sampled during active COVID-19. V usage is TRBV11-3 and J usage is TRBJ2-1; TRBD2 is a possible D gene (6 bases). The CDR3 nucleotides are TGTGCCAGCAGCTTTGGGGGAGGTACCTACAATGAGCAGTTCTTC. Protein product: CASSFGGGTYNEQFF.